Listed below are T cell receptor beta chains from one sample, sequenced in a study of T cell responses to AZD1222 COVID-19 vaccine. The protocol was immunoSEQ multiplex PCR, while the TCRdb copy is restricted to in-frame clones and leaves out a portion. Among roughly 200,000 clones listed, around nine tenths were seen once. This specimen consisted of peripheral blood, obtained 28 days after the second dose of the MenACWY control vaccine. These receptors were taken from an adult who received the MenACWY meningococcal vaccine as a control. Both conserved end residues are part of each CDR3. The D gene is left open where the match is weak. The size field is filled for only some rows; it gives once, few, many or a size class.

size | J | V | D | CDR3 | DNA
. | TRBJ1-1 | TRBV4-3 | . | CASSQGGTLNTEAFF | TGCGCCAGCAGCCAAGGAGGGACACTGAACACTGAAGCTTTCTTT
. | TRBJ1-1 | TRBV19 | . | CASSIVVSPNTEAFF | TGTGCCAGTAGTATAGTAGTCTCCCCGAACACTGAAGCTTTCTTT
. | TRBJ1-2 | TRBV14 | . | CASSPAGRLGYGYTF | TGTGCCAGCAGCCCCGCCGGAAGGCTCGGCTATGGCTACACCTTC
. | TRBJ1-2 | TRBV28 | . | CASTTGLYGYTF | TGTGCCAGCACAACAGGTCTCTATGGCTACACCTTC
. | TRBJ2-2 | TRBV7-3 | TRBD2 | CASSLLAGGRRELFF | TGTGCCAGCAGCTTACTAGCGGGAGGGCGGAGGGAGCTGTTTTTT
. | TRBJ2-2 | TRBV11-2 | . | CASSLVQSYTGELFF | TGTGCCAGCAGCTTAGTTCAGTCTTACACCGGGGAGCTGTTTTTT
. | TRBJ2-1 | TRBV29-1 | TRBD2 | CSVPGLAGNEQFF | TGCAGCGTCCCCGGACTAGCGGGGAATGAGCAGTTCTTC
few | TRBJ1-3 | TRBV10-1 | . | CASRVTTFVLTGNTIYF | TGCGCCAGCAGGGTCACCACCTTCGTCCTGACTGGAAACACCATATATTTT
. | TRBJ2-6 | TRBV6-2/TRBV6-3 | TRBD1 | CASSDRQGTFSGANVLTF | TGTGCCAGCAGCGACCGACAGGGGACCTTCTCTGGGGCCAACGTCCTGACTTTC
. | TRBJ2-7 | TRBV7-9 | . | CASSSPSANSYEQYF | TGTGCCAGCAGCTCCCCTAGCGCCAACTCCTACGAGCAGTACTTC
. | TRBJ2-7 | TRBV5-1 | TRBD1 | CASSATWTGQHEQYF | TGCGCCAGCAGCGCGACTTGGACAGGGCAACACGAGCAGTACTTC
. | TRBJ2-7 | TRBV24-1 | . | CATSEGQIHEQYF | TGTGCCACCAGTGAAGGGCAGATCCACGAGCAGTACTTC
. | TRBJ1-5 | TRBV15 | TRBD1 | CATRGQGLEQPQHF | TGTGCCACCAGGGGACAGGGACTGGAACAGCCCCAGCATTTT
. | TRBJ1-6 | TRBV3-1/TRBV3-2 | . | CASSQEGSISLHF | TGTGCCAGCAGCCAAGAAGGGTCTATCTCCCTCCACTTT
few | TRBJ2-1 | TRBV7-2 | . | CASSERRWSHYNEQFF | TGTGCCAGCAGCGAAAGGCGGTGGTCCCATTACAATGAGCAGTTCTTC
. | TRBJ2-2 | TRBV28 | . | CASSFGAWTGELFF | TGTGCCAGCAGTTTTGGGGCGTGGACCGGGGAGCTGTTTTTT
. | TRBJ2-3 | TRBV24-1 | . | CATSDRRTDTQYF | TGTGCCACCAGTGACAGGCGCACAGATACGCAGTATTTT
. | TRBJ1-3 | TRBV5-8 | . | CASSPGLWTTSGNTIYF | TGTGCCAGCAGTCCGGGGCTGTGGACCACCTCTGGAAACACCATATATTTT
. | TRBJ1-2 | TRBV9 | TRBD1 | CASSVTGEGSGYTF | TGTGCCAGCAGCGTAACAGGGGAGGGCAGTGGCTACACCTTC
once | TRBJ2-1 | TRBV3-1/TRBV3-2 | TRBD2 | CASSVSGSSYNEQFF | TGTGCCAGCAGTGTTAGCGGGAGCTCCTACAATGAGCAGTTCTTC
. | TRBJ2-7 | TRBV12-3/TRBV12-4 | . | CASSHDGRYEQYF | TGTGCCAGCAGTCACGACGGGAGATACGAGCAGTACTTC
. | TRBJ2-7 | TRBV30 | . | CAWSVPDFPYEQYF | TGTGCCTGGAGTGTCCCTGACTTCCCCTACGAGCAGTACTTC
. | TRBJ2-1 | TRBV6-5 | . | CAASGGDEQFF | TGTGCCGCTTCGGGCGGGGATGAGCAGTTCTTC
. | TRBJ2-7 | TRBV7-8 | . | CASSLAETRFFEQYF | TGTGCCAGCAGCTTAGCCGAGACTAGGTTTTTCGAGCAGTACTTC
. | TRBJ1-1 | TRBV27 | . | CASSLKRNTEAFF | TGTGCCAGCAGTTTAAAACGGAACACTGAAGCTTTCTTT
. | TRBJ2-1 | TRBV6-4 | TRBD2 | CASSPTTSGNEQFF | TGTGCCAGCAGCCCCACGACTAGCGGTAATGAGCAGTTCTTC
. | TRBJ2-5 | TRBV7-2 | . | CASSLALEGIGKETQYF | TGTGCCAGCAGCTTAGCGCTTGAAGGGATCGGTAAAGAGACCCAGTACTTC
. | TRBJ1-3 | TRBV9 | . | CASSPYLGLGNTIYF | TGTGCCAGCAGCCCCTACCTGGGGCTCGGAAACACCATATATTTT